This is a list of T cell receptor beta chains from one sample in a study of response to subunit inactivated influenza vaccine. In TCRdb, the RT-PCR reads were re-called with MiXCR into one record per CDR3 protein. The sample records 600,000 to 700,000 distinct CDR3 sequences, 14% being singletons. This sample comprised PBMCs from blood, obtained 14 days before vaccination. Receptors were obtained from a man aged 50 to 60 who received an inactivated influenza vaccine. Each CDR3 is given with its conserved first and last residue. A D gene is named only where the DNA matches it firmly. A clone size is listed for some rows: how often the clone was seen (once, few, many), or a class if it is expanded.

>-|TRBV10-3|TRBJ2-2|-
CAISWDVTPGELFF
TGTGCCATCAGCTGGGATGTGACTCCCGGGGAGCTGTTTTTT
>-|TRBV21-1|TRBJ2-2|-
CASSNAGGRTGELFF
TGTGCCAGCAGCAATGCGGGAGGGCGAACCGGGGAGCTGTTTTTT
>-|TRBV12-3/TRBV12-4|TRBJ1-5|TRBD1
CASSLMGQASNQPQHF
TGTGCCAGCAGTTTGATGGGACAGGCGAGCAATCAGCCCCAGCATTTT
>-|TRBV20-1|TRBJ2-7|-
CSARDITGSTSYEQYF
TGCAGTGCTAGAGATATAACGGGATCGACCTCCTACGAGCAGTACTTC
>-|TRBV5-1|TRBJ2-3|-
CASNRLEVVPTDTQYF
TGCGCCAGCAACCGCCTCGAGGTAGTTCCAACAGATACGCAGTATTTT
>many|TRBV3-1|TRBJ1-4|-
CASSAGANEKLFF
TGTGCCAGCAGCGCAGGGGCTAATGAAAAACTGTTTTTT
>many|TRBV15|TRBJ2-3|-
CATSRGITDTQYF
TGTGCCACCAGCAGAGGGATCACAGATACGCAGTATTTT
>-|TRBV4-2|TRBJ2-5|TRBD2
CASSQTSGRAAKTQYF
TGTGCCAGCAGCCAGACCAGCGGGAGGGCCGCAAAGACCCAGTACTTC
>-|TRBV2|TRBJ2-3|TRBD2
CASSEYTLAGVTDTQYF
TGTGCCAGCAGTGAATACACGCTAGCGGGAGTCACAGATACGCAGTATTTT
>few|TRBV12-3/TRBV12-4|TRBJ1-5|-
CASTTAQFNQPQHF
TGTGCCAGCACAACCGCACAGTTCAATCAGCCCCAGCATTTT
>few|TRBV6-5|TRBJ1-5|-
CASSYDRSNQPQHF
TGTGCCAGCAGTTACGACAGGAGCAATCAGCCCCAGCATTTT